This entry lists 32 T cell receptor beta chains sequenced from one sample in a study of T cell clonality in common variable immunodeficiency (dated by TCRdb to about 2015). Libraries were constructed by the immunoSEQ multiplex PCR assay. As stored in TCRdb, this immuneACCESS dataset retains in-frame rearrangements with V and J assigned. A fraction of the clones does not appear; measured against another copy, unresolved V genes explain less than half of the discrepancy, and the remainder lacks a known reason. Across this sample, approximately 51,000 clones were tabulated and none appeared just once. Of the sample, about 6.5% falls within the top ten clones. Material: peripheral blood mononuclear cells. Receptor source: a person aged 18 to 75 in good health.

This clone has at least ten counts. An end of the junction differs from the germline gene, which may be a read error. The CDR3 end falls 3 residues outside the read, so it is completed with the germline J gene. The gene calls are TRBV4-2 and TRBJ1-2; TRBD1 agrees at 8 bases. The V gene's germline CDR1 is LGHNA and CDR2 YNFKEQ. The CDR3 is 15 amino acids. The CDR3 here is CASSQGQVYDYGYTF. The part of the CDR3 DNA that was read is TGCGCCAGCAGCCAGGGACAGGTTTACGACTATGGC.

This clone was found many times. The read gets to within 3 residues of the CDR3 end, and the germline J gene fills in the rest. V and J are TRBV19 and TRBJ2-3, with D uncertain. This CDR3 is 17 amino acids long. Germline CDR1 and CDR2: LNHDA and SQIVND (reference sequence). Trimming shortened V by 3 bases and J by 0 bases, and 16 bases separated the two germline ends. The sequenced CDR3 bases are TGTGCCAGTAGTATGTTTCCGAACTCCCCCAGCACAGATACG. This codes for CASSMFPNSPSTDT. The CDR3 in full is CASSMFPNSPSTDTQYF.

This clone was seen many times. The CDR3 extends 3 residues past the end of the read, so its final part is completed from the germline J gene. The chain combines TRBV19 with TRBJ2-2, with 13 bases fitting TRBD2. CDR3 size: 18 residues. The junction had 7 bases not matched to a gene; V was cut back by 6 bases and J by 0 bases. CDR1 is LNHDA, CDR2 SQIVND, per germline (reference sequence). The CDR3 loop reads CASSPGLAGRSNTGELFF. CDR3 bases read: TGTGCCAGTAGCCCGGGACTAGCGGGGAGATCGAACACCGGGGAG.

This clone was observed at least ten times. Incomplete CDR3 DNA: TGCGCCAGCAGCTTGGTGGACAGCTACGAG. It encodes CASSLVDSYE. The CDR3 reads in full as CASSLVDSYEQYF. The chain joins TRBV5-1 to TRBJ2-7; a weak D match, TRBD1 (6 bases). Read sequence stops 3 residues before the CDR3 end, and the germline J gene provides the missing end. CDR1 and CDR2 (germline): SGHRS, YFSETQ. V was pared by 0 bases and J by 3 bases, with 7 bases between. This CDR3 region has 13 residues.

This clone was detected ten times or more. The sequenced fragment ends 3 residues before the CDR3 boundary, so the rest is inferred from the germline J gene. The genes are TRBV7-9 and TRBJ1-2; D not certain. CDR3 length: 14 residues. The V gene's germline CDR1 is SEHNR and CDR2 FQNEAQ (reference sequence). Trimming shortened V by 2 bases and J by 7 bases, and 14 bases separated the two germline ends. The covered CDR3 bases are TGTGCCAGCAGCTTACCCAGTGTTCAGGCTGGC. The encoded protein is CASSLPSVQAG. The whole CDR3 sequence is CASSLPSVQAGYTF.

Of note for this clone: Read coverage stops 3 residues before the CDR3 terminus; the germline J gene supplies the remainder. The chain employs TRBV11-2 and TRBJ2-3; 8 bases are a match to TRBD2. V lost 3 bases, J lost 2 bases, and 4 bases stayed unmatched. CDR1 is SGHAT, CDR2 FQNNGV, per germline. The CDR3 runs to 15 residues. CDR3 protein: CASSFARGVTDTQYF. The CDR3 bases that were read are TGTGCCAGCAGCTTTGCGCGGGGGGTCACAGATACG.

Comments on this clone: Read data end 3 residues before the CDR3 end; the end is taken from the germline J gene. V usage is TRBV19 and J usage is TRBJ1-1; 7 nucleotides line up with TRBD1. Trimming removed 0 bases from V and 4 bases from J; junction bases left unmatched: 2. Germline V lookup: CDR1 LNHDA, CDR2 SQIVND (reference sequence). There are 14 residues in the CDR3. Incomplete CDR3 DNA: TGTGCCAGTAGTATAGATAGACAGGGCACTGAA. Translating gives CASSIDRQGTE. The entire CDR3 reads CASSIDRQGTEAFF.

This clone was recorded many times. The covered CDR3 bases are TGCAGTGCTAGAGATCACAGGGACGGAAACACCGGGGAG. Translated, it gives CSARDHRDGNTGE. The full CDR3 protein reads CSARDHRDGNTGELFF. The chain recombines TRBV20-1 with TRBJ2-2, with D possibly matching TRBD1 (6 bases). The read gets to within 3 residues of the CDR3 end, and the germline J gene fills in the rest. V was clipped by 0 bases and J by 2 bases, with 13 bases between them. Germline assignment: CDR1 DFQATT and CDR2 SNEGSKA (reference sequence). The length of the CDR3 is 16 residues.

This clone has at least ten counts. Sequencing ends 3 residues short of the CDR3 end; the germline J gene provides the rest. The J gene is TRBJ1-5, the V gene TRBV29-1, with D tentatively TRBD1 (6 bases). Germline CDR1 reads SQVTM; CDR2 reads ANQGSEA. The V end was cut by 7 bases, the J end by 3 bases, with 13 bases between. The length of the CDR3 is 13 residues. The CDR3 DNA, read in part, is TGCAGCGCTGGAGGACAGATCAATCAGCCC. It encodes CSAGGQINQP. The entire CDR3 reads CSAGGQINQPQHF.

This clone came up many times. Read coverage stops 3 residues before the CDR3 terminus; the germline J gene supplies the remainder. The rearrangement links TRBV18 to TRBJ1-2; D perhaps matches TRBD1 (6 bases). There are 15 residues in the CDR3. V dropped 2 bases and J dropped 4 bases, with 14 bases sitting between them. Germline values: CDR1 KGHSH, CDR2 LQKENI. The chain's CDR3 is CASSPKTGSPYGYTF. The covered CDR3 bases are TGTGCCAGCTCACCAAAGACAGGTTCCCCCTATGGC.

This clone has a count of ten or more. The read ends 3 residues early relative to the CDR3; the germline J gene fills the gap. This sample includes further DNA sequences coding for the same CDR3. The chain carries TRBV4-2 and TRBJ2-3; D unclear. The CDR3 loop spans 15 amino acids. Germline V gives CDR1 LGHNA, CDR2 YNFKEQ. V gave up 3 bases and J gave up 1 base, with 11 bases separating them. CDR3 amino acids: CASSQVSRGTDTQYF. Incomplete CDR3 DNA: TGTGCCAGCAGCCAGGTCAGTCGAGGCACAGATACG.

A note on this clone: The read ends 3 residues early relative to the CDR3; the germline J gene fills the gap. The gene calls are TRBV14 and TRBJ2-7; D possibly matches TRBD1 or TRBD2 (6 bases each). CDR3 length equals 15 residues. The V end lost 4 bases, the J end lost 5 bases, and 18 bases lay between the germline ends. Germline V gene lookup returns CDR1 SGHDN and CDR2 FVKESK. The sequenced part of the CDR3 DNA is TGTGCCAGCAGCCCCCAATACAGGGAGGTCGACGAG. Its protein is CASSPQYREVDE. The entire CDR3 reads CASSPQYREVDEQYF.

This clone has at least ten counts. Read sequence stops 3 residues before the CDR3 end, and the germline J gene provides the missing end. This chain uses TRBV6-4 with TRBJ1-3; tentative D call: TRBD1 (6 bases). The CDR3 covers 16 residues. V lost 1 base and J 2 bases, leaving 12 bases between the germline ends. The V gene's germline CDR1 is MRHNA and CDR2 SNTAGT. The CDR3 is CASSDFGGAPGNTIYF. Incomplete CDR3 DNA: TGTGCCAGCAGTGACTTCGGGGGGGCACCTGGAAACACC.

This clone was picked up many times. CDR3 DNA (partial): TGTGCCTGGACTGAAGACAGGGGGTACGAG. Amino acids: CAWTEDRGYE. The full CDR3 sequence reads CAWTEDRGYEQYF. This sequence joins TRBV30 and TRBJ2-7, with TRBD1 identical over 9 bases. The read terminates 3 residues ahead of where the CDR3 ends, so the germline J gene completes it. V shed 4 bases, J shed 4 bases, and the junction held 5 bases outside the gene matches. Germline values: CDR1 GTSNPN, CDR2 SVGIG (reference sequence). This CDR3 is built from 13 residues.

Ten or more counts support this clone. A much larger clone lies a single base off, so this may be a read error. Coverage ceases 3 residues before the CDR3 finishes, and the germline J gene fills in the end. The sample contains more than one DNA sequence encoding this CDR3. The V call is TRBV5-1, the J call TRBJ1-3; possibly TRBD1 for D (5 bases). This CDR3 has 16 residues. CDR1 is SGHRS and CDR2 is YFSETQ in the germline V gene. CDR3 bases read: TGCGCCAGCAGCTTGAACGCCGGACACTCTGGAAACACG. This encodes CASSLNAGHSGNT. In full, the CDR3 reads CASSLNAGHSGNTIYF.

This clone was detected many times. The CDR3 DNA, read in part, is TGCAGCGCTCGGGGGACAGGGTGGCTAGATGAG. It is translated as CSARGTGWLDE. From start to end, the CDR3 is CSARGTGWLDEQFF. The gene calls are TRBV29-1 and TRBJ2-1, with 9 bases fitting TRBD1. The missing CDR3 end, 3 residues past where the read stops, is filled in from the germline J gene. Germline values: CDR1 SQVTM, CDR2 ANQGSEA. The V gene end was trimmed by 7 bases and the J gene end by 8 bases; junction bases not matched to a gene: 12. This CDR3 contains 14 residues.

This clone came up many times. This chain's CDR3 is CASSPTGIYGYTF. The covered CDR3 bases are TGTGCCAGCTCACCGACGGGGATCTATGGC. J is TRBJ1-2 and V is TRBV18; no firm D call. The read is 3 residues too short to cover the CDR3 end, so that end is filled in from the germline J gene. V was clipped by 3 bases and J by 4 bases, with 9 bases between them. This CDR3 contains 13 residues. Germline V gene lookup returns CDR1 KGHSH and CDR2 LQKENI.

This clone was detected ten times or more. The sequence runs out 3 residues before the end of the CDR3; the remainder is reconstructed from the germline J gene. This chain uses TRBV12-3 or TRBV12-4 with TRBJ2-2; TRBD1 matches at 11 bases. The junction had 13 bases not matched to a gene; V was cut back by 8 bases and J by 5 bases. The CDR3 contains 17 residues. The CDR3 sequence is CASDNPTGTGGTGELFF. The CDR3 bases that were read are TGTGCCAGCGACAACCCGACCGGGACAGGGGGAACCGGGGAG.

This clone was recorded at least ten times. The CDR3 end lies 3 residues beyond the end of the read and is filled in from the germline J gene. The J gene is TRBJ2-3, the V gene TRBV5-1; D remains unclear. The CDR3 loop spans 15 amino acids. Germline values: CDR1 SGHRS, CDR2 YFSETQ. V gave up 3 bases and J gave up 0 bases, with 11 bases separating them. The CDR3 is CASSYTVLSTDTQYF. The part of the CDR3 DNA that was read is TGCGCCAGCAGCTACACAGTCCTCAGCACAGATACG.

This clone has just a few counts. With the read ending 3 residues before the CDR3 end, the germline J gene is used to fill in that end. The rearrangement joins TRBV11-3 to TRBJ2-1; TRBD2 might be the D (6 bases). This CDR3 has 13 amino acids. Germline CDR1 is SGHNT and CDR2 is YENEEA. Trimming took 8 bases from V and 5 from J, leaving 13 bases between them. The CDR3 region is CASAPGDHNEQFF. The CDR3 DNA, read in part, is TGTGCCAGCGCCCCGGGGGATCACAATGAG.

The sample holds many counts of this clone. Sequencing ends 3 residues short of the CDR3 end; the germline J gene provides the rest. This rearrangement joins TRBV7-8 to TRBJ2-7; D could derive from TRBD1 or TRBD2 (5 bases each). The V end was cut by 4 bases, the J end by 1 base, with 17 bases between. Germline CDR1 is SGHVS and CDR2 is FQNEAQ. The CDR3 has 16 amino acids. CDR3 amino acids: CASSYRGYAGSYEQYF. The sequenced part of the CDR3 DNA is TGTGCCAGCAGCTACCGAGGGTACGCAGGGTCCTACGAG.

This clone was recorded many times. CDR3 DNA, as far as it was read: TGCGCCAGCAGTGAGTCCCGCAGGATGAATTCACCC. Residues: CASSESRRMNSP. The CDR3 in its entirety is CASSESRRMNSPLHF. The chain has TRBV10-1 and TRBJ1-6; D gene ambiguous. The read gets to within 3 residues of the CDR3 end, and the germline J gene fills in the rest. Germline values: CDR1 WNHNN, CDR2 SYGVQD (reference sequence). V was trimmed by 0 bases and J by 7 bases, leaving 10 bases between them. There are 15 residues in the CDR3.

In its sample, this clone was seen a few times. The read terminates 3 residues before the CDR3 end, so the remaining end is supplied by the germline J gene. J is TRBJ2-5 and V is TRBV7-9, with 7 bases aligning to TRBD2. The CDR3 is made up of 15 amino acids. Losses at the gene ends were 7 bases for V and 5 bases for J; bases not matched to a gene: 13. Germline-derived CDR1 and CDR2 are SEHNR and FQNEAQ (reference sequence). CDR3 DNA, as far as it was read: TGTGCCAGCATTAGGGTAGGACTAGACGGGGAGACC. This gives the protein CASIRVGLDGET. The CDR3 in full is CASIRVGLDGETQYF.

This clone was detected ten times or more. The sequenced fragment ends 3 residues before the CDR3 boundary, so the rest is inferred from the germline J gene. The chain joins TRBV20-1 to TRBJ2-3; D may be TRBD2 (5 bases). This CDR3 spans 14 amino acids. Germline CDR1 is DFQATT and CDR2 is SNEGSKA (reference sequence). Trimming removed 3 bases from V and 4 bases from J, with 14 bases in between. CDR3 loop: CSARLSGPPDTQYF. Incomplete CDR3 DNA: TGCAGTGCTAGGTTAAGCGGTCCCCCAGATACG.

Comment on this clone: The CDR3 goes on 3 residues after the read ends, and that part is filled in from the germline J gene. V and J are TRBV11-2 and TRBJ2-7, with a possible D match to TRBD1 (5 bases). CDR3 size: 12 residues. From germline, CDR1 is SGHAT and CDR2 FQNNGV. The V end was cut by 4 bases, the J end by 3 bases, with 7 bases between. CDR3 region: CASSYTGYEQYF. The CDR3 bases that were read are TGTGCCAGCAGCTATACAGGCTACGAG.

This clone was observed many times. The DNA ends 3 residues before the CDR3 does, and the rest of the CDR3 is filled in from the germline J gene. The V gene is TRBV19, the J gene TRBJ1-5; 8 bases map to TRBD1. This CDR3 contains 15 residues. From germline, CDR1 is LNHDA and CDR2 SQIVND (reference sequence). V lost 6 bases and J lost 4; bases outside the gene matches: 8. CDR3 protein: CASSAPRGPNQPQHF. The part of the CDR3 DNA that was read is TGTGCCAGTAGCGCTCCCAGGGGGCCAAATCAGCCC.

Note on this clone: The junction departs from germline at one end; a sequencing error may be responsible. The observed sequence ends 3 residues before the CDR3 terminus, with the missing tail filled in from the germline J gene. The sample carries other DNA sequences with the same CDR3. The rearrangement links TRBV2 to TRBJ2-7, with D tentatively TRBD1 (5 bases). CDR3 size: 13 residues. Per the germline V gene, CDR1 is SNHLY and CDR2 is FYNNEI. The chain's CDR3 is CASSEDSSYEQYF. The DNA read from the CDR3 is TGTGCCAGCAGCGAAGACAGCTCCTACGAG.

This clone was observed at least ten times. Read coverage stops 3 residues before the CDR3 terminus; the germline J gene supplies the remainder. The chain uses TRBV29-1 and TRBJ2-1, with TRBD2 matching 10 bases. From germline, CDR1 is SQVTM and CDR2 ANQGSEA. This CDR3 spans 15 amino acids. With 4 bases clipped from V and 3 bases from J, the junction kept 6 bases outside the gene matches. CDR3 region: CSVGSSGGLYNEQFF. The CDR3 bases that were read are TGCAGCGTTGGCAGTAGCGGGGGGCTCTACAATGAG.

Ten or more counts support this clone. The read halts 3 residues ahead of the CDR3 end, with the missing end drawn from the germline J gene. This sequence joins TRBV5-6 and TRBJ2-7, with 7 bases that match TRBD2. The CDR3 is 15 residues long. The V and J ends lost 4 bases and 3 bases, in that order; junction bases with no gene match: 10. Germline CDR1 is SGHDT and CDR2 is YYEEEE. CDR3 in amino acids: CASSRSGTESYEQYF. CDR3 DNA (partial): TGTGCCAGCAGCAGGAGCGGGACGGAGAGCTACGAG.

This clone was seen repeatedly, ten times or more. The read is 3 residues too short to cover the CDR3 end, so that end is filled in from the germline J gene. This chain connects TRBV12-3 or TRBV12-4 to TRBJ2-6; D is possibly TRBD2 (7 bases). Trimming pared 5 bases from V and 2 bases from J, leaving 10 bases between. The CDR3 spans 15 residues. The CDR3 reads CASSEGGAGANVLTF. The sequenced part of the CDR3 DNA is TGTGCCAGCAGTGAAGGGGGGGCTGGGGCCAACGTC.

This clone was picked up many times. The read terminates 3 residues before the CDR3 end, so the remaining end is supplied by the germline J gene. J is TRBJ2-5 and V is TRBV29-1; 9 bases are a match to TRBD2. V was pared by 3 bases and J by 1 base, with 6 bases of the junction left unmatched. CDR3 length: 15 residues. Germline loops: CDR1 SQVTM, CDR2 ANQGSEA. The CDR3 loop reads CSVEGVAGAQETQYF. The part of the CDR3 DNA that was read is TGCAGCGTTGAGGGAGTAGCGGGGGCCCAAGAGACC.

This clone was seen many times. The observed sequence ends 3 residues before the CDR3 terminus, with the missing tail filled in from the germline J gene. The chain recombines TRBV19 with TRBJ1-4; TRBD1 is a possible D gene (5 bases). CDR3 length: 17 residues. With 4 bases removed from V and 8 bases from J, the gap between germline ends came to 23 bases. From germline, CDR1 is LNHDA and CDR2 SQIVND (reference sequence). CDR3 bases read: TGTGCCAGTAGTACCTTCTCACTGGGCAGGGTGGAGGAAAAA. This codes for CASSTFSLGRVEEK. The full CDR3 sequence reads CASSTFSLGRVEEKLFF.